The rows below give T cell receptor beta chains drawn from one sample of a study of patients and donors after allogeneic stem cell transplantation. TCRdb reprocessed the RT-PCR reads with MiXCR, giving one entry per CDR3 protein. The repertoire has 8,500 to 13,000 distinct CDR3 sequences, approximately 22% of them found once; the top ten carry 40% to 65%. Input material: blood, either unsorted or a sorted T cell fraction (not recorded which). These receptors all come from a human donor who was either an allogeneic HSCT recipient or a stem cell or donor lymphocyte infusion donor (not recorded which). It is not recorded whose cells these are; they may come from a transplant donor. Each CDR3 is given with its conserved first and last residue. Each record gives: V gene, clone size, D gene, J gene, CDR3 DNA, CDR3 protein. A D gene is named only where the DNA matches it firmly. Size is omitted from some rows. Given values are once, few, many or a class for expanded clones.

V: TRBV20-1
size: once
D: -
J: TRBJ2-6
DNA: TGCAGTGCCATTGGACAGACCGGGGCCAACGTCCTGACTTTC
CDR3: CSAIGQTGANVLTF

V: TRBV6-6
size: few
D: -
J: TRBJ1-2
DNA: TGTGCCAGCAGTTATCAGCCCCAGGTTAGAGGCTACACCTTC
CDR3: CASSYQPQVRGYTF

V: TRBV12-3/TRBV12-4
size: -
D: -
J: TRBJ2-7
DNA: TGTGCCAGCAGTCGGGGGGCCGGAGACGAGCAGTACTTC
CDR3: CASSRGAGDEQYF

V: TRBV20-1
size: -
D: TRBD1
J: TRBJ2-5
DNA: TGCAGTGCGGCAGGGGGCTTGGCAGGTGGAGAGACCCAGTACTTC
CDR3: CSAAGGLAGGETQYF

V: TRBV27
size: -
D: TRBD1
J: TRBJ1-6
DNA: TGTGCCAGCGGGGACAGGGCTAATTCACCCCTCCACTTT
CDR3: CASGDRANSPLHF

V: TRBV3-1
size: -
D: TRBD1
J: TRBJ2-7
DNA: TGTGCCAGCAGTCGGTACAGGGGCTCCTACGAGCAGTACTTC
CDR3: CASSRYRGSYEQYF

V: TRBV6-1
size: -
D: -
J: TRBJ2-5
DNA: TGTGCCAGCAGTCCGGGGGGCCGGGAGACCCAGTACTTC
CDR3: CASSPGGRETQYF

V: TRBV15
size: -
D: TRBD1
J: TRBJ2-7
DNA: TGTGCCACCAGCAGTCGACAGGGGAGCTACGAGCAGTACTTC
CDR3: CATSSRQGSYEQYF

V: TRBV7-6
size: many
D: TRBD1
J: TRBJ2-3
DNA: TGTGCCAGCAGCTTCGGGACAGGGACATATACGCAGTATTTT
CDR3: CASSFGTGTYTQYF

V: TRBV12-3/TRBV12-4
size: many
D: TRBD2
J: TRBJ2-5
DNA: TGTGCCAGCAGTTTAGGTCGGTCTAGCGGGGTCCTGCTCCAAGAGACCCAGTACTTC
CDR3: CASSLGRSSGVLLQETQYF

V: TRBV12-3/TRBV12-4
size: -
D: -
J: TRBJ1-2
DNA: TGTGCCAGCAGTTTTGAGTTGTATGCGGGCTACACCTTC
CDR3: CASSFELYAGYTF

V: TRBV18
size: few
D: -
J: TRBJ2-3
DNA: TGTGCCAGCTCCCCAACTCAAACAGATACGCAGTATTTT
CDR3: CASSPTQTDTQYF

V: TRBV4-3
size: -
D: -
J: TRBJ2-3
DNA: TGCGCCAGCAGCCACCAAGAGGGCACAGATACGCAGTATTTT
CDR3: CASSHQEGTDTQYF

V: TRBV20-1
size: -
D: -
J: TRBJ1-5
DNA: TGCAGTGCTAGAGGGGGACCGATCAATCAGCCCCAGCATTTT
CDR3: CSARGGPINQPQHF

V: TRBV30
size: few
D: -
J: TRBJ2-2
DNA: TGTGCCTGGAGGGGCGGCACCGGGGAGCTGTTTTTT
CDR3: CAWRGGTGELFF

V: TRBV6-6
size: -
D: TRBD1
J: TRBJ1-1
DNA: TGTGCCAGCAGTTCACCAGGGGGTCTCACTGAAGCTTTCTTT
CDR3: CASSSPGGLTEAFF

V: TRBV9
size: few
D: -
J: TRBJ2-3
DNA: TGTGCCAGCAGCGCTACCGGGGGATTCAATACGCAGTATTTT
CDR3: CASSATGGFNTQYF

V: TRBV2
size: -
D: -
J: TRBJ1-1
DNA: TGTGCCAGCGGGGTTATGAACACTGAAGCTTTCTTT
CDR3: CASGVMNTEAFF

V: TRBV4-2
size: -
D: -
J: TRBJ1-3
DNA: TGTGCCAGCAGCCAAGGGGACGACTCTGGAAACACCATATATTTT
CDR3: CASSQGDDSGNTIYF

V: TRBV30
size: -
D: -
J: TRBJ2-1
DNA: TGTGCCTGGAGTGTGGCCCCCGGTGGCGCCTACAATGAGCAGTTCTTC
CDR3: CAWSVAPGGAYNEQFF

V: TRBV6-5
size: -
D: -
J: TRBJ2-5
DNA: TGTGCCAGCAGTTTCAGGGGAGAGACCCAGTACTTC
CDR3: CASSFRGETQYF

V: TRBV6-1
size: many
D: TRBD1
J: TRBJ1-1
DNA: TGTGCCAGCGACTCAGGGGGCACTGAAGCTTTCTTT
CDR3: CASDSGGTEAFF

V: TRBV25-1
size: once
D: -
J: TRBJ2-5
DNA: TGTGCCAGCAGTGAAGTCACACAAAAAGAGACCCAGTACTTC
CDR3: CASSEVTQKETQYF

V: TRBV3-2
size: few
D: -
J: TRBJ1-2
DNA: TGTGCCAGCAGCCAGAACAGGGAAGGCTATGGCTACACCTTC
CDR3: CASSQNREGYGYTF

V: TRBV6-6
size: many
D: TRBD1
J: TRBJ2-7
DNA: TGTGCCAGCAGTCCGCGGGACAGGGGCTACGAGCAGTACTTC
CDR3: CASSPRDRGYEQYF

V: TRBV2
size: -
D: -
J: TRBJ1-2
DNA: TGTGCCAGCAGTCTGGGGGGCAGTTATAAGAATGGCTACACCTTC
CDR3: CASSLGGSYKNGYTF

V: TRBV20-1
size: few
D: TRBD2
J: TRBJ2-7
DNA: TGCAGTGCTAGCCCCGCGGCGGGGGGCTCCTACGAGCAGTACTTC
CDR3: CSASPAAGGSYEQYF

V: TRBV11-2
size: -
D: -
J: TRBJ2-6
DNA: TGTGCCAGCAGCCTTACACCCAACTCTGGGGCCAACGTCCTGACTTTC
CDR3: CASSLTPNSGANVLTF

V: TRBV12-3/TRBV12-4
size: many
D: TRBD1
J: TRBJ2-1
DNA: TGTGCCAGCAGTTTAGCGCAGGGGGCTTACAATGAGCAGTTCTTC
CDR3: CASSLAQGAYNEQFF

V: TRBV3-1
size: -
D: -
J: TRBJ1-2
DNA: TGTGCCAGCAGACAATCGTCCGCAGGCTACTATGGCTACACCTTC
CDR3: CASRQSSAGYYGYTF

V: TRBV11-2
size: many
D: -
J: TRBJ1-4
DNA: TGTGCCAGCAGCGGAACAGGTTTTAATGAAAAACTGTTTTTT
CDR3: CASSGTGFNEKLFF

V: TRBV5-1
size: -
D: -
J: TRBJ2-7
DNA: TGCGCCAGCAGCTTGCGGACCGATCGTCGAAACGAGCAGTACTTC
CDR3: CASSLRTDRRNEQYF

V: TRBV19
size: -
D: -
J: TRBJ2-4
DNA: TGTGCCAGTAGTATCGCCAGGGACGGAAACCTTCAGTACTTC
CDR3: CASSIARDGNLQYF

V: TRBV30
size: few
D: TRBD1
J: TRBJ1-2
DNA: TGTGCCTGGAGTGTACAATTGACAGGGAATGGCTACACCTTC
CDR3: CAWSVQLTGNGYTF

V: TRBV5-1
size: -
D: -
J: TRBJ1-3
DNA: TGCGCCAGCAGCAAGGACGGAGGAAACACCATATATTTT
CDR3: CASSKDGGNTIYF

V: TRBV10-2
size: -
D: TRBD1
J: TRBJ2-1
DNA: TGCGCCAGCAGGTTGACAGGGGACAATGAGCAGTTCTTC
CDR3: CASRLTGDNEQFF

V: TRBV27
size: hyperexpanded
D: TRBD1
J: TRBJ1-2
DNA: TGTGCCAGCAGTGGGACAGGGGATGGCTACACCTTC
CDR3: CASSGTGDGYTF

V: TRBV6-6
size: -
D: -
J: TRBJ2-3
DNA: TGTGCCAGCAGTCCCCCTTTAACAGATACGCAGTATTTT
CDR3: CASSPPLTDTQYF

V: TRBV11-3
size: once
D: TRBD1
J: TRBJ1-4
DNA: TGTGCCAGCAGCTTGGCACAGGGGGCGCATGAAAAACTGTTTTTT
CDR3: CASSLAQGAHEKLFF

V: TRBV10-2
size: many
D: TRBD2
J: TRBJ2-1
DNA: TGCGCCAGCAGCGTAGCGGGGGGGCCTGGGGATGAGCAGTTCTTC
CDR3: CASSVAGGPGDEQFF

V: TRBV12-3/TRBV12-4
size: many
D: TRBD2
J: TRBJ2-5
DNA: TGTGCCAGCAGCCACACTAGCGGGGGGGCCGAGACCCAGTACTTC
CDR3: CASSHTSGGAETQYF

V: TRBV3-1
size: few
D: -
J: TRBJ1-2
DNA: TGTGCCAGCAGCCAATGGACGGCCGACGAGGGCTACACCTTC
CDR3: CASSQWTADEGYTF

V: TRBV14
size: many
D: TRBD1
J: TRBJ1-2
DNA: TGTGCCAGCAGCCAAGACAGGGGGACCTATGGCTACACCTTC
CDR3: CASSQDRGTYGYTF

V: TRBV6-2/TRBV6-3
size: once
D: -
J: TRBJ2-7
DNA: TGTGCCAGCACCATAACGGAACCCTACGAGCAGTACTTC
CDR3: CASTITEPYEQYF

V: TRBV11-3
size: few
D: -
J: TRBJ2-7
DNA: TGTGCCAGCAGCTCCCCCGGCGGGGAAGGCTCCTACGAGCAGTACTTC
CDR3: CASSSPGGEGSYEQYF